What follows is one T cell receptor beta chain and its context. All of the isolated RNA was reverse transcribed, so expressed TCRB transcripts were sequenced. The table came from immunoSEQ multiplex PCR; TCRdb's copy has only in-frame clones and leaves some out. The table has around 400,000 clones, over 9.5% seen once. This record comes from a study of beta chain features in type 1 diabetes. Germline values: CDR1 MGHRA, CDR2 YSYEKL. The CDR3 totals 16 residues. V was clipped by 6 bases and J by 4 bases, with 20 bases between them. Sequencing was carried out using naive CD4+ T cells from blood. This chain links TRBV4-1 with TRBJ2-3; D perhaps matches TRBD2 (6 bases). This TCR was sampled from a man aged 18 to 29 in good health. The CDR3 bases are TGCGCCAGCAGTTCCCCCACCGGTCGGAGGGCAGATACGCAGTATTTT. Its translation: CASSSPTGRRADTQYF.